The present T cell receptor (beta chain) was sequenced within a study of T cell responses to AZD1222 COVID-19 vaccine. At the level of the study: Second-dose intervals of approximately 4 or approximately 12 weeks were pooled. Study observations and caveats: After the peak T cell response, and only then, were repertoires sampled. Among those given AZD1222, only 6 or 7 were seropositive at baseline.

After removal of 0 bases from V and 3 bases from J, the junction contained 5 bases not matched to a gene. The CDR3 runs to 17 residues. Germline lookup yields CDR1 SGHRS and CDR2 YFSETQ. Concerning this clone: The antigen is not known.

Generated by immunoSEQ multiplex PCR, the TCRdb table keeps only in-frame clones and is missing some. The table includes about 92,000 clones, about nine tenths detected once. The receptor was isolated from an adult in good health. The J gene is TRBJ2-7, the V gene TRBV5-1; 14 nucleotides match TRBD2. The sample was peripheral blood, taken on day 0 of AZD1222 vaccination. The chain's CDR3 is CASSLAGLAGDLYEQYF. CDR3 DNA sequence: TGCGCCAGCAGCTTGGCGGGACTAGCGGGGGACCTCTACGAGCAGTACTTC.